This T cell receptor (beta chain) is from a study of T cells in Graves' hyperthyroidism and ophthalmopathy. Notes on the study in general: Prediction of ophthalmopathy progression came a median roughly 6.4 months pre-onset. Among thyroid clonotypes expanded above 0.001, most also appeared in blood.

Comments on this clonotype: The antigen is undetermined.

The investigators amplified TCR beta CDR3 regions from RNA transcripts. With the HTBI primer set, the TCR CDR3 went through a first round of RT-PCR. TCRdb re-analysed the multiplex PCR reads in MiXCR, keeping a single row per CDR3 protein. This table holds fewer than 250,000 distinct CDR3 sequences, over 20% found once. Exclusion followed for patients with uncontrolled infection, other autoimmune disease, pregnancy or lactation. This clonotype originated in a woman aged 40 to 50 with Graves' ophthalmopathy. The material sequenced was blood.

CDR3 residues: CASRPTGLGYGYTF. The CDR3 DNA reads as TGCGCCAGCAGACCTACAGGGTTAGGTTATGGCTACACCTTC. The chain links TRBV10-2 to TRBJ1-2, with D perhaps TRBD1 (6 bases). This CDR3 contains 14 residues. Germline V gives CDR1 WSHSY, CDR2 SAAADI. Trimming stripped 6 bases from V and 5 bases from J, with 16 bases between.